Described below is a single TCR beta chain sequence and its context. No cognate antigen has been identified for it. Within one base of it there is no much larger clone, and no base qualities were kept. The receptor library was made with 5' RACE. Sequencing took place on an Illumina HiSeq 2000. A universal primer binding site was added through template switching, and the final cDNA carried a unique molecular identifier so that TCR cDNA molecules could be counted accurately. First-strand cDNA for TCR alpha and beta chains was synthesized from specific primers in the conserved constant-segment region. To control for contamination, every cDNA library carried two barcodes: a SMART-Mk sample barcode plus Illumina barcodes. TruSeq adapter sequences and Illumina sample barcodes were added in two successive PCR steps. Sequencing of the TCR alpha and beta cDNA libraries was done on the Illumina HiSeq platform using custom primers. The paper's data handling went like this. MiGEC was used to process raw reads and extract unique molecular identifiers, and MiXCR was used to find CDR3 positions. Recombination models were inferred per individual with the repgenHMM and IGoR tools using an EM algorithm. Shared clonotype analysis was performed with the tcR package in R, normalizing sharing by the product of cloneset sizes. Out-of-frame nonproductive sequences were analyzed to study raw recombination free of thymic and clonal selection effects. TCRdb reanalyzed the raw reads on its own, using fastp at Q25 for trimming and MiXCR for clone calling, and kept in-frame beta chains. Rows merge per CDR3 protein into single entries with the most common DNA and genes. In this record, the V and J calls reflect TCRdb's handling and not the investigators' own analysis. The sample yields about 460,000 distinct CDR3 sequences; more than 13% were counted once. About 0.54% of the sample comes from the top ten.

The CDR3 sequence holds 15 residues, the cysteine and phenylalanine included. The CDR3 DNA has 45 bases and is translated from base 1. CDR1 and CDR2 are read off the germline V gene (reference sequence) as DFQATT and SNEGSKA. Germline trimming: 0 bases from V, 0 bases from J; junction bases outside gene matches: 2. These data come from a study of identical twins (dated by TCRdb to the mid-2010s). Notes on the research overall: To test whether fetal clonotypes persist, this study deep-sequenced TCR alpha and beta repertoires from monozygotic twins, from unrelated adults of various ages, and from cord blood. To rule out contamination, replicate twin experiments were performed at different times with different library preparation protocols. Results the study describes overall, beyond this receptor: Because the same donors could not be followed over many years, the conclusions relied on cross-sectional statistical analysis. Abundant cord blood beta clonotypes carried fewer insertions; young adult naive repertoires showed a weaker similar trend, while memory repertoires showed none. Excess twin sharing in beta out-of-frame sequences was weaker because fewer shared sequences lowered the signal-to-noise ratio. Invariant T cells such as MAIT and iNKT could partly confound zero-insertion analyses, though diverse VJ usage argued against this for most clonotypes. In monozygotic twins, recombination models systematically underestimated out-of-frame TCR alpha sharing, but the models matched the sharing seen between unrelated individuals. Compared with coincidental sharing between unrelated individuals, out-of-frame TCR alpha sequences shared between twins showed an excess of sequences with low generation probability.

All donors were healthy Caucasians. Three pairs of female monozygotic twins, all aged 18 to 29 years, made up the twin cohort. Positive isolation kits from Invitrogen were used to isolate CD4+ and CD8+ T cell populations. The sample was also reused in another study, on yellow fever vaccine responses in identical twins. The other study reports the following: According to the authors, in identical twins the way T cells responded to vaccination appeared partly convergent and partly personalized. Focusing on identical twins, the study followed the T cell clones that responded to the vaccine, and did so with precision.

Rearrangement joined TRBV20-1 to TRBJ2-1, with 7 bases matching TRBD2. The receptor was isolated from a woman under 30 in good health. The sample taken for sequencing was CD4+ T cells sorted from blood. The CDR3 is CSAREGGGSYNEQFF. The DNA sequence reads TGCAGTGCTAGAGAGGGCGGGGGCTCCTACAATGAGCAGTTCTTC.